The 7 T cell receptor beta chains reported below all come from one sample, sequenced in a study of metastatic and nonmetastatic thyroid tumors. Patients were all untreated before their thyroid surgery. TCRdb reprocessed the PCR reads using MiXCR. In the table there are about 33,000 clones, more than 15% of which are singletons. Input material: blood. Source of these receptors: a female donor with papillary thyroid cancer or a benign thyroid nodule (not recorded which). Some clones in this sample may be carry-over from other donors' samples.

This clone was counted many times. The J gene is TRBJ2-3, the V gene TRBV11-1; 12 bases map to TRBD2. The CDR3 sequence is 15 residues long. With 7 bases clipped from V and 1 base from J, the junction kept 3 bases outside the gene matches. CDR1 SGHAT and CDR2 FQDESV come from the germline V gene (reference sequence). CDR3 protein: CASTRLAGGTDTQYF. In DNA, the CDR3 is TGTGCCAGCACCCGACTAGCGGGGGGCACAGATACGCAGTATTTT.

On this clone itself: A single base separates this from a much larger clone, so it may be a read error. The CDR3 is CASSAWGEKETQYF. Written as DNA, the CDR3 is TGTGCCAGCAGCGCGTGGGGGGAAAAAGAGACCCAGTACTTC. The genes are TRBV9 and TRBJ2-5, with D possibly matching TRBD2 (6 bases). V gave up 3 bases and J gave up 3 bases, with 12 bases separating them. The CDR3 sequence is 14 residues long. Germline V gene lookup returns CDR1 SGDLS and CDR2 YYNGEE. Combining the CDR3 with reference TRBV9 and TRBJ2-5 gives the whole variable domain DSGVTQTPKHLITATGQRVTLRCSPRSGDLSVYWYQQSLDQGLQFLIQYYNGEERAKGNILERFSAQQFPDLHSELNLSSLELGDSALYFCASSAWGEKETQYFGPGTRLLVL.

In this sample, this clone turned up a few times. One end of the junction does not line up with germline, which may come from a read error. The chain is built from TRBV12-3 or TRBV12-4 and TRBJ2-2; TRBD1 matches 9 bases. The CDR3 consists of 14 residues. This CDR3 reads CASSWTGDTWELFF. As DNA, the CDR3 is TGTGCCAGCAGTTGGACAGGGGACACCTGGGAGCTGTTTTTT.

The sample holds many counts of this clone. The rearrangement uses TRBV5-1 and TRBJ2-2; D is unresolved. The germline V gene encodes CDR1 SGHRS and CDR2 YFSETQ. This CDR3 spans 15 amino acids. Trimming removed 0 bases at V and 6 bases at J, with 12 bases between. The CDR3 loop is CASSLVDGEAGELFF. The CDR3 DNA is TGCGCCAGCAGCTTGGTGGACGGCGAGGCCGGGGAGCTGTTTTTT.

This clone was recorded many times. The V and J genes are TRBV29-1 and TRBJ1-5; no clear D. Germline values: CDR1 SQVTM, CDR2 ANQGSEA. Trimming cost V 4 bases and J 1 base, with 11 bases left between them. CDR3 size: 14 residues. Here the CDR3 DNA reads TGCAGCGTTGGGTCGGTTGGAAGCAATCAGCCCCAGCATTTT. This gives the protein CSVGSVGSNQPQHF.

This clone rates as medium-sized. V gene TRBV6-1 combines with J gene TRBJ2-7, with 8 bases that match TRBD2. This CDR3 is 13 amino acids long. CDR1 is MNHNS, CDR2 SASEGT, per germline. V lost 8 bases and J lost 3; bases outside the gene matches: 6. Written as DNA, the CDR3 is TGTGCCAGCCCGACTAGCGCGTTCTACGAGCAGTACTTC. This gives the protein CASPTSAFYEQYF.

This clone has a count of ten or more. V and J are TRBV7-9 and TRBJ2-7; D unresolved. V gave up 1 base and J gave up 2 bases, with 9 bases separating them. The CDR3 totals 14 residues. Germline V lookup: CDR1 SEHNR, CDR2 FQNEAQ (reference sequence). The DNA of the CDR3 is TGTGCCAGCAGCTTAGACCTTAGGCCCTACGAGCAGTACTTC. Translation gives CASSLDLRPYEQYF.